One sample yielded the 5 T cell receptor beta chains listed below, sequenced in a study of T cell responses to AZD1222 COVID-19 vaccine. This table comes from immunoSEQ multiplex PCR, and its TCRdb copy is limited to in-frame clones, with some not included. The sample includes 100,000 to 150,000 clones, 90% of them seen just once. This specimen was peripheral blood, taken on day 0 of AZD1222 vaccination. These receptors were obtained from an adult in good health.

The V call is TRBV11-2, the J call TRBJ2-3; 15 nucleotides line up with TRBD2. V lost 0 bases, J lost 2 bases, and 9 bases stayed unmatched. The CDR3 is 20 amino acids. In germline, CDR1 is SGHAT, CDR2 FQNNGV. Here the CDR3 DNA reads TGTGCCAGCAGCTTAGAGACCCGGACTAGCGGGGGGGGACACACAGATACGCAGTATTTT. It yields the protein CASSLETRTSGGGHTDTQYF.

The chain recombines TRBV20-1 with TRBJ2-1; D is unresolved. CDR3 length: 13 residues. Germline V gene data show CDR1 as DFQATT and CDR2 as SNEGSKA (reference sequence). The V gene lost 3 bases and the J gene lost 1 base, with 7 bases spanning the gap. The CDR3 sequence is CSASRTSYNEQFF. The CDR3 coding sequence is TGCAGTGCTAGTCGCACGTCCTACAATGAGCAGTTCTTC.

This chain uses TRBV3-1 (or the pseudogene TRBV3-2) with TRBJ2-1; TRBD2 matches 11 bases. The CDR3 is 14 amino acids. With 6 bases clipped from V and 15 bases from J, the junction kept 13 bases outside the gene matches. CDR1 is LGHDT, CDR2 YNNKEL, per germline (reference sequence). This chain's CDR3 is CASSTSGGTMSTFF. The CDR3 DNA reads TGTGCCAGCAGTACTAGCGGGGGAACAATGAGTACGTTCTTC.

This rearrangement joins TRBV7-3 to TRBJ2-1; tentatively, D is TRBD1 or TRBD2 (5 bases each). Between the trimmed V and J ends, which lost 5 bases and 4 bases, there was a span of 15 bases. Germline V gives CDR1 SGHTA, CDR2 FQGTGA. This CDR3 region has 15 residues. The chain's CDR3 is CASSPSGTEYNEQFF. DNA of the CDR3: TGTGCCAGCAGCCCAAGTGGGACGGAGTACAATGAGCAGTTCTTC.

V gene TRBV5-4 combines with J gene TRBJ2-1; 7 nucleotides match TRBD1. The V gene end was trimmed by 4 bases and the J gene end by 4 bases; junction bases not matched to a gene: 8. The CDR3 loop spans 15 amino acids. The germline CDR1 and CDR2 sequences are SGHNT and YYREEE (reference sequence). The CDR3 DNA is TGTGCCAGCAGCGCTACAGGGGACCGTTACAATGAGCAGTTCTTC. This encodes CASSATGDRYNEQFF. The full variable domain, rest sourced from reference TRBV5-4 and TRBJ2-1, is ETGVTQSPTHLIKTRGQQVTLRCSSQSGHNTVSWYQQALGQGPQFIFQYYREEENGRGNFPPRFSGLQFPNYSSELNVNALELDDSALYLCASSATGDRYNEQFFGPGTRLTVL.